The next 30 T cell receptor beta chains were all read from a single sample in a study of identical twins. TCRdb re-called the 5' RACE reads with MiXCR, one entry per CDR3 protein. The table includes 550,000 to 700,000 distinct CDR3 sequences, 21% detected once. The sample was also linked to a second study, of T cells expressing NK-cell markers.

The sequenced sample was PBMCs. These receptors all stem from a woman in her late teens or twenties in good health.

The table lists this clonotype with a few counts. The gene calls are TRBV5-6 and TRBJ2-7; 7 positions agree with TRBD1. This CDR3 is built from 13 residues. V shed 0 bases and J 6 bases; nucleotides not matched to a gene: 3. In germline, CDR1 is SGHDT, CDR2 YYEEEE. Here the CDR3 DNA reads TGTGCCAGCAGCTTGGAGACAGGGTCCGAGCAGTACTTC. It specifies CASSLETGSEQYF.

The CDR3 loop is CASSLGQTNSDTQYF. In nucleotides, the CDR3 is TGTGCCAGCAGTCTGGGACAGACCAACTCAGATACGCAGTATTTT. The chain joins TRBV27 to TRBJ2-3; 7 bases line up with TRBD1. Germline trimming cut 5 bases from V and 4 bases from J; bases unmatched to any gene: 9. This CDR3 contains 15 residues. Germline values: CDR1 MNHEY, CDR2 SMNVEV (reference sequence).

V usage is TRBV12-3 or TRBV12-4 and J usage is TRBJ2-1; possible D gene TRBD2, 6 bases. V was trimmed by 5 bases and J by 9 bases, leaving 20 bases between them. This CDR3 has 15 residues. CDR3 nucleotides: TGTGCCAGCAGTGGGGTTACGGGAGCCGGGGGTGAGCAGTTCTTC. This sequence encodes CASSGVTGAGGEQFF.

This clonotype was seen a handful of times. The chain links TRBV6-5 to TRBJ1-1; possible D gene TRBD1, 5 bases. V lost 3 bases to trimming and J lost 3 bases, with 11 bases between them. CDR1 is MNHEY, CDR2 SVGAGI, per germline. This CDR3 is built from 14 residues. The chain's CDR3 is CASSYQAGYTEAFF. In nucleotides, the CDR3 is TGTGCCAGCAGTTATCAGGCAGGGTACACTGAAGCTTTCTTT.

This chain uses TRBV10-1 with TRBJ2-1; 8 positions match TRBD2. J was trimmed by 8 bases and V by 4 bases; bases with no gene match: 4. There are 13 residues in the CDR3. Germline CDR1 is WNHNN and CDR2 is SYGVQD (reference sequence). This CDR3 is CASSVGTRDEQFF. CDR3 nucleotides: TGCGCCAGCAGTGTCGGGACTAGGGATGAGCAGTTCTTC.

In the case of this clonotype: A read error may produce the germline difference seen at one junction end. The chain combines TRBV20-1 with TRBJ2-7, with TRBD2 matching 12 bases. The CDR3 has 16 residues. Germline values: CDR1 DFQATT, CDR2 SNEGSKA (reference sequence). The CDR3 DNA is TGCTGTGCTAGAGACCGACTAGCGGGAGTTGCTTACGAGCAGTACTTC. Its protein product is CCARDRLAGVAYEQYF.

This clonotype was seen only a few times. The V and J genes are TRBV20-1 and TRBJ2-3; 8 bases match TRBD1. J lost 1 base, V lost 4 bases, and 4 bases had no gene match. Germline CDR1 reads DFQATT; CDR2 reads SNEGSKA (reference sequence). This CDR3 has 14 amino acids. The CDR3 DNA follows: TGCAGTGCTAACAGGGGGGTAGGCACAGATACGCAGTATTTT. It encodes CSANRGVGTDTQYF.

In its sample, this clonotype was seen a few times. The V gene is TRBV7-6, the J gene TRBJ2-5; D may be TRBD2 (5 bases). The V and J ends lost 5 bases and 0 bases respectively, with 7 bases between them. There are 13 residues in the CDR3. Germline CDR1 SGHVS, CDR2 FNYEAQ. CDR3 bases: TGTGCCAGCAGCGGCGGGTACCAAGAGACCCAGTACTTC. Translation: CASSGGYQETQYF. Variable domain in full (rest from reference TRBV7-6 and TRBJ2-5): GAGVSQSPRYKVTKRGQDVALRCDPISGHVSLYWYRQALGQGPEFLTYFNYEAQQDKSGLPNDRFSAERPEGSISTLTIQRTEQRDSAMYRCASSGGYQETQYFGPGTRLLVL.

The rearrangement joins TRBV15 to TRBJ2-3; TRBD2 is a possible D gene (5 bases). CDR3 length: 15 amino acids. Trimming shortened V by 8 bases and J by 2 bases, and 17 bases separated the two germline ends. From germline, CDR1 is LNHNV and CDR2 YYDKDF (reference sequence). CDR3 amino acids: CATSARADFTDTQYF. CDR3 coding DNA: TGTGCCACCTCAGCGCGAGCGGATTTCACAGATACGCAGTATTTT.

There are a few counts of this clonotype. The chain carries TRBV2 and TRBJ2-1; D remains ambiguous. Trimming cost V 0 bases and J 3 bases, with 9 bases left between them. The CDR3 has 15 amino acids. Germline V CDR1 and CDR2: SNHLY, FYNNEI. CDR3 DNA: TGTGCCAGCAGTGAAGCGGGCAGGCTCTACAATGAGCAGTTCTTC. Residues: CASSEAGRLYNEQFF.

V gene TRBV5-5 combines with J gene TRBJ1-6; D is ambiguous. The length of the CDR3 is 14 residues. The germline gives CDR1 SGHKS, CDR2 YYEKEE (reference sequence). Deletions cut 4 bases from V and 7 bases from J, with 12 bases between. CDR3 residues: CASSPGLWNSPLHF. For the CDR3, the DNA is TGTGCCAGCAGCCCAGGCCTTTGGAATTCACCCCTCCACTTT.

The CDR3 DNA reads as TGTGCCTGGAGTGTAGGGACTAGCCTAAACAATGAGCAGTTCTTC. Its translation is CAWSVGTSLNNEQFF. V usage is TRBV30 and J usage is TRBJ2-1; 9 bases are shared with TRBD2. CDR3 length equals 15 residues. CDR1 and CDR2 from the germline V gene are GTSNPN and SVGIG (reference sequence). Trimming removed 0 bases from V and 5 bases from J; junction bases left unmatched: 5.

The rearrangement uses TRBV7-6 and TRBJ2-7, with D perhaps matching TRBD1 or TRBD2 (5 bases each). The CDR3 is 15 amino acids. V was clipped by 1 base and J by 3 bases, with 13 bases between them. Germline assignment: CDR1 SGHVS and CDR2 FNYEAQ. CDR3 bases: TGTGCCAGCAGCTTAGATTCCGCAGGGAGCTACGAGCAGTACTTC. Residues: CASSLDSAGSYEQYF.

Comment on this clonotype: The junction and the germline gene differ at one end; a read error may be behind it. CDR3 DNA: TGTGCCATCAGCTCTGGTCTCCTCACCGGGGAGCTGTTTTTT. It encodes CAISSGLLTGELFF. This chain joins TRBV5-8 and TRBJ2-2; D uncertain. From germline, CDR1 is SGHTS and CDR2 YDEGEE. This CDR3 contains 14 residues.

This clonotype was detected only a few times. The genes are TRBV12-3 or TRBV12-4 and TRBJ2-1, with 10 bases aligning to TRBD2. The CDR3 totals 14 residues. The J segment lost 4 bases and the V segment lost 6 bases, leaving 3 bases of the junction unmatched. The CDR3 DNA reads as TGTGCCAGCAGGGGACTAGCGAATTACAATGAGCAGTTCTTC. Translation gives CASRGLANYNEQFF.

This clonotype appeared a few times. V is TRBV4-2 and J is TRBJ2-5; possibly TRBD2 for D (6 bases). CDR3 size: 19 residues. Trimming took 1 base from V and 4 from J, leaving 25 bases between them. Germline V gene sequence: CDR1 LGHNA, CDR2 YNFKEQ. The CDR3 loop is CASSQVGGGGAGLRETQYF. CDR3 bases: TGTGCCAGCAGCCAAGTCGGGGGAGGAGGGGCCGGCCTACGAGAGACCCAGTACTTC.

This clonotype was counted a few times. Here the CDR3 DNA reads TGTGCCAGCAGCTTCCGGGACTCCTCAAGGGAGCAGTTCTTC. It codes for CASSFRDSSREQFF. The rearrangement links TRBV13 to TRBJ2-1, with D possibly matching TRBD2 (6 bases). The V end lost 3 bases, the J end lost 10 bases, and 16 bases lay between the germline ends. This CDR3 comprises 14 residues. Germline CDR1 is PRHDT and CDR2 is FYEKMQ (reference sequence).

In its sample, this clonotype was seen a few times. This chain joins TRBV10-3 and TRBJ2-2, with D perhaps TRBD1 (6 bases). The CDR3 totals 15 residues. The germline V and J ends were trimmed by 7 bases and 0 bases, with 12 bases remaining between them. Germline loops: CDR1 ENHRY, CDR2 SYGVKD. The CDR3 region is CAITTGRSNTGELFF. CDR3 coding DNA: TGTGCCATCACAACAGGGAGATCGAACACCGGGGAGCTGTTTTTT.

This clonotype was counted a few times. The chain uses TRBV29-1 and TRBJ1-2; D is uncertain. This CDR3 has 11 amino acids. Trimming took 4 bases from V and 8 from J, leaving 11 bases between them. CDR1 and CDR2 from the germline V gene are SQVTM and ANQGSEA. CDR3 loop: CSVGSAEGYTF. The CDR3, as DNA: TGCAGCGTTGGAAGTGCGGAGGGCTACACCTTC.

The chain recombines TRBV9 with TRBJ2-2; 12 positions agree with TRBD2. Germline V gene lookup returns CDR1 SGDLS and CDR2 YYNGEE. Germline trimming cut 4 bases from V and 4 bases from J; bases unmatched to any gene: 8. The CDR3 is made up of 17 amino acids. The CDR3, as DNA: TGTGCCAGCAGCCCCCGGCTAGCGGGGGGGTCCACCGGGGAGCTGTTTTTT. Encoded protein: CASSPRLAGGSTGELFF. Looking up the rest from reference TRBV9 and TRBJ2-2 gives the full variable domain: DSGVTQTPKHLITATGQRVTLRCSPRSGDLSVYWYQQSLDQGLQFLIQYYNGEERAKGNILERFSAQQFPDLHSELNLSSLELGDSALYFCASSPRLAGGSTGELFFGEGSRLTVL.

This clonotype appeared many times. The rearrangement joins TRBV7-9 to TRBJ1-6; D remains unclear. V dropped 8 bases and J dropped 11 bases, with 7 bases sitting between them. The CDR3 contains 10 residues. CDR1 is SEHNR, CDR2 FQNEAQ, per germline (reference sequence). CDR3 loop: CASQEPPLHF. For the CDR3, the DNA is TGTGCCAGCCAGGAGCCACCCCTCCACTTT.

This CDR3 is CSARDRTSGNTDTQYF. DNA of the CDR3: TGCAGTGCTAGAGATCGGACTAGCGGGAACACAGATACGCAGTATTTT. The rearrangement uses TRBV20-1 and TRBJ2-3, with 12 positions matching TRBD2. Germline loops: CDR1 DFQATT, CDR2 SNEGSKA (reference sequence). The CDR3 runs 16 residues. The V gene end was trimmed by 0 bases and the J gene end by 2 bases; junction bases not matched to a gene: 3.

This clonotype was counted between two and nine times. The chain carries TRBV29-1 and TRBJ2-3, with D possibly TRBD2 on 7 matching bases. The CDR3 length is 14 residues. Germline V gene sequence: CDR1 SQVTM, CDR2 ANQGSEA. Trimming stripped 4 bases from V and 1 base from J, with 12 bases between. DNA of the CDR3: TGCAGCGTTGTGGGCGGGGGCCGCACAGATACGCAGTATTTT. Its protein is CSVVGGGRTDTQYF.

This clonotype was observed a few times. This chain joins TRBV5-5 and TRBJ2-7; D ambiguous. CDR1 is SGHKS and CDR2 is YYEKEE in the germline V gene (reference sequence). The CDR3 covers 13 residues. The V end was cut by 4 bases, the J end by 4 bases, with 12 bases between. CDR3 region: CASSIPYGYEQYF. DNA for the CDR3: TGTGCCAGCAGCATCCCCTACGGATACGAGCAGTACTTC. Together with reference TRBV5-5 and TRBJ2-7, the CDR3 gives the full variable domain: DAGVTQSPTHLIKTRGQQVTLRCSPISGHKSVSWYQQVLGQGPQFIFQYYEKEERGRGNFPDRFSARQFPNYSSELNVNALLLGDSALYLCASSIPYGYEQYFGPGTRLTVT.

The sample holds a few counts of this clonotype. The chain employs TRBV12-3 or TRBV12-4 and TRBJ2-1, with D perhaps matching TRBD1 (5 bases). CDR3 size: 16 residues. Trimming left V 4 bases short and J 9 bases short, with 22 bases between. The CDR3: CASSSRWAGFQGEQFF. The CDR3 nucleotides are TGTGCCAGCAGTTCCAGGTGGGCTGGTTTTCAGGGTGAGCAGTTCTTC.

This CDR3 reads CSVRLSSYEQYF. The CDR3 nucleotides are TGCAGCGTTCGCTTGAGCTCCTACGAGCAGTACTTC. This chain links TRBV29-1 with TRBJ2-7; D is ambiguous. In germline, CDR1 is SQVTM, CDR2 ANQGSEA. The CDR3 totals 12 residues. V was clipped by 5 bases and J by 0 bases, with 8 bases between them.

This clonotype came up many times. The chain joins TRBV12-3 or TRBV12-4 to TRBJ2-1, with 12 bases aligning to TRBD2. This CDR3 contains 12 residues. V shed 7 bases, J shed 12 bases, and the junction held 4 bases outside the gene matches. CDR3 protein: CASTGTSGSQFF. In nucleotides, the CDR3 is TGTGCCAGCACCGGGACTAGCGGGTCGCAGTTCTTC.

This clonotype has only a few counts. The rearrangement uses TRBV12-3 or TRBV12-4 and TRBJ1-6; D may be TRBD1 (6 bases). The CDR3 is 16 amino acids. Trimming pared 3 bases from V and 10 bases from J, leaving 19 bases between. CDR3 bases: TGTGCCAGCAGTTTGGAAACAGGGAGGTCGGGCTCACCCCTCCACTTT. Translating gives CASSLETGRSGSPLHF.

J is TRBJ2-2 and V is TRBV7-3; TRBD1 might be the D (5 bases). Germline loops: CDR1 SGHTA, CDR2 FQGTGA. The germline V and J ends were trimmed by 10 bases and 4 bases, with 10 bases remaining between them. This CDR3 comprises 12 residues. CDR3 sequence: CAIRGGTGELFF. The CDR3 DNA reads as TGTGCCATAAGGGGTGGCACCGGGGAGCTGTTTTTT.

The CDR3 nucleotides are TGCGCCAGCAGCTTTGAGGGCGATGGGACGGCCCAGCATTTT. Translating it yields CASSFEGDGTAQHF. The genes are TRBV5-1 and TRBJ1-5; tentatively, D is TRBD1 (5 bases). V was clipped by 2 bases and J by 11 bases, with 17 bases between them. Germline CDR1 is SGHRS and CDR2 is YFSETQ. The length of the CDR3 is 14 residues.